This paragraph reports one T cell receptor (beta chain). Its target is unknown. Germline CDR1 and CDR2: SGHTA and FQGNSA. Trimming left V 1 base short and J 2 bases short, with 19 bases between. This CDR3 has 18 residues. This specimen comes from a study of blood T cells in healthy people across ages. As for the study in general: Template switching retrieved approximately one barcoded beta molecule for each two T cells.

Using a J-beta primer mix together with a sample-barcoded 5' primer, a second PCR was run for roughly 6 to 11 cycles. Each CDR3 protein gets one entry after TCRdb re-called the 5' RACE reads with MiXCR. The table includes 580,000 or so distinct CDR3 sequences, 45% to 55% detected once. Study-wide points: It was held that the diversity estimates obtained from one million T cells were underestimates. Long-lived donors carried more naive CD4+ cells and greater diversity than aged donors.

This receptor was identified in a man at least 80 years old in good health. Sequenced input: blood. This chain connects TRBV7-2 to TRBJ2-3, with D possibly TRBD1 on 7 matching bases. CDR3 in amino acids: CASSLVRPRGTLTDTQYF. CDR3 DNA: TGTGCCAGCAGCTTAGTTCGGCCCAGGGGGACTCTCACAGATACGCAGTATTTT.